The sequence of this T cell receptor (beta chain) was determined in a study of post-analysis software for immune sequencing data. Study background: The patients showed relapsing-remitting, secondary progressive and progressive-relapsing multiple sclerosis courses.

A note on this clonotype: Its antigen is unknown. A clone one base away is much larger, so this may be a read error.

The CDR3 runs 12 residues. Trimming took off 6 bases at V and 6 bases at J, with 12 bases between the two ends. Study-wide points: Patients showed TRBV5-6, TRBV5-1 and TRBV20-1 among a few TRBV segments more frequent than in controls. Multiple sclerosis patients had significantly lower normalized Chao1 diversity than controls. F-measure co-clustering was strong for batch-matched samples.

TCR beta cDNA libraries had unique molecular identifiers. It was from roughly 1 to 10 million T cells that roughly 0.5 million cDNA molecules came. A single record per CDR3 protein comes from TCRdb applying MiXCR to the PCR reads. The data contain about 180,000 distinct CDR3 sequences, about 30% of them singletons. Sequenced: blood. This chain joins TRBV12-3 or TRBV12-4 and TRBJ2-7; possibly TRBD1 for D (5 bases). The source is a girl aged 10 to 17 with multiple sclerosis. In DNA, the CDR3 is TGTGCCAGCAGGTATGAGACAGCCGAGCAGTACTTC. It is translated as CASRYETAEQYF.